Below are 7 T cell receptor beta chains sequenced from a single sample in a study of T-cell reconstitution after alpha-beta-depleted transplantation in children (dated by TCRdb to the mid-2010s). Explained via the paper, the treatment or condition label denotes: allogeneic hematopoietic cell transplantation with graft depleted of TCRalphabeta T cells and CD19 B cells. The method was PCR. Sequencing was performed on an Illumina HiSeq 2500. TCR libraries were prepared with molecular barcoding, using unique molecular identifiers to normalize TCRbeta repertoire quantification. The public sequencing data were trimmed at Q25 with fastp and processed into clonotypes with MiXCR by TCRdb, which kept only in-frame beta chains. Rows with a matching CDR3 protein are joined into one entry that keeps the most common DNA and genes. This sample lists 700,000 to 950,000 distinct CDR3 sequences; approximately 15% were detected once. The ten most abundant clones make up about 5% of the sample.

The source was PBMCs, mostly from graft donor cells, collected 360 days after TCRalphabeta/CD19-depleted stem cell transplant. The receptor source for this set is a male patient younger than 18 who had a stem cell transplant for acute lymphoblastic leukemia, so the T cells may come from the graft donor.

In this sample, this clonotype turned up a few times. V is TRBV12-3 or TRBV12-4 and J is TRBJ2-5; the D gene is possibly TRBD1 (6 bases). The CDR3 runs to 15 residues. V lost 0 bases and J lost 9, with 17 bases in between. The CDR3 spells CASSLARGGQKAQYF. Written as DNA, the CDR3 is TGTGCCAGCAGTTTAGCGAGAGGGGGTCAAAAAGCCCAGTACTTC.

The rearrangement joins TRBV29-1 to TRBJ2-7, with D hard to call. The CDR3 runs 12 residues. Trimming cost V 0 bases and J 6 bases, with 9 bases left between them. CDR1 is SQVTM and CDR2 is ANQGSEA in the germline V gene. The CDR3 DNA sequence: TGCAGCGTTGAAGATCTCCCGGGCGAGCAGTACTTC. Translation: CSVEDLPGEQYF.

The rearrangement links TRBV20-1 to TRBJ2-7; D ambiguous. Germline V gene sequence: CDR1 DFQATT, CDR2 SNEGSKA (reference sequence). There are 12 residues in the CDR3. The germline V and J ends were trimmed by 3 bases and 7 bases, with 13 bases remaining between them. CDR3 sequence (DNA): TGCAGTGCTAGGACGGCCCCGTGGGAGCAGTACTTC. Its translation: CSARTAPWEQYF.

This rearrangement joins TRBV7-8 to TRBJ2-1; D may correspond to TRBD1 or TRBD2 (5 bases each). The CDR3 spans 13 residues. Per germline, CDR1 SGHVS and CDR2 FQNEAQ. V was clipped by 6 bases and J by 6 bases, with 12 bases between them. CDR3 sequence: CASRDYRSNEQFF. The CDR3 DNA sequence: TGTGCCAGCAGAGACTACAGGAGCAATGAGCAGTTCTTC.

The chain uses TRBV20-1 and TRBJ2-5, with 14 positions matching TRBD2. The CDR3 is 15 amino acids. Germline CDR1 and CDR2: DFQATT and SNEGSKA (reference sequence). J gave up 4 bases and V 0 bases, and 1 base lay outside the gene matches. The CDR3 protein is CSAREGTSGGETQYF. The DNA of the CDR3 is TGCAGTGCTAGAGAGGGGACTAGCGGGGGAGAGACCCAGTACTTC.

The gene calls are TRBV6-1 and TRBJ1-1; perhaps TRBD1 as D (5 bases). The CDR3 sequence is 15 residues long. Germline V CDR1 and CDR2: MNHNS, SASEGT. V dropped 8 bases and J dropped 4 bases, with 20 bases sitting between them. CDR3 in amino acids: CASCGSWGVITEAFF. CDR3 DNA: TGTGCCAGCTGTGGCTCCTGGGGCGTTATCACTGAAGCTTTCTTT.

The chain recombines TRBV27 with TRBJ1-3; a possible D gene is TRBD1 (6 bases). Trimming shortened V by 2 bases and J by 4 bases, and 21 bases separated the two germline ends. Looked up from germline, CDR1 is MNHEY and CDR2 is SMNVEV (reference sequence). This CDR3 region has 18 residues. For the CDR3, the DNA is TGTGCCAGCAGTTTACGGGGTCAGGGGCCCGGTACAGGAAACACCATATATTTT. Encoded protein: CASSLRGQGPGTGNTIYF.